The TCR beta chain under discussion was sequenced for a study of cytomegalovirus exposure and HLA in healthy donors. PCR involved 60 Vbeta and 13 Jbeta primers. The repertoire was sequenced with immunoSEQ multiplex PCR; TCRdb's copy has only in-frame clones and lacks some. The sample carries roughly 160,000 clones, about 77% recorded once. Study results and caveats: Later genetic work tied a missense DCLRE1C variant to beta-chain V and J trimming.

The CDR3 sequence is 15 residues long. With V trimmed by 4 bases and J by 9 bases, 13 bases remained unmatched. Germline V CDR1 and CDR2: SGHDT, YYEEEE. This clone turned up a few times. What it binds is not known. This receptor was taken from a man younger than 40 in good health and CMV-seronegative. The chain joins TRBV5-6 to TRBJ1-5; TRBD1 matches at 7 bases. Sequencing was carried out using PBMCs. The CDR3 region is CASSARQGGFWPQHF. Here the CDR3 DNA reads TGTGCCAGCAGCGCACGACAGGGTGGGTTTTGGCCCCAGCATTTT.